The text below deals with one TCR beta chain. Clones were sequenced by immunoSEQ multiplex PCR, and TCRdb holds only the in-frame ones, with some missing. The sample holds roughly 48,000 clones. The data stem from a study of Tregs in tolerant kidney transplant recipients. The sequencing here drew on CD4+ T cells from blood, taken before the transplant. The TCR comes from a human donor who received a combined kidney and bone marrow transplant.

CDR3 bases read: TGCAAGGGCATCGGCCAAGAGACC. Translated, it gives CKGIGQET. The whole CDR3 sequence reads CKGIGQETQYF. The chain employs TRBV20-1 and TRBJ2-5; D remains unclear. Read sequence stops 3 residues before the CDR3 end, and the germline J gene provides the missing end. This CDR3 region has 11 residues. CDR1 is DFQATT, CDR2 SNEGSKA, per germline (reference sequence).